Detailed here is one T cell receptor beta chain. TCRdb keeps only in-frame clones here, not all; method: immunoSEQ multiplex PCR. Of 210,000 or so clones in the sample, 70% to 90% were seen once. The data are from a study of blood T cell repertoires in COVID-19. V lost 4 bases and J lost 6; bases outside the gene matches: 4. The CDR3 is made up of 13 amino acids. Germline assignment: CDR1 SGHRS and CDR2 YFSETQ. The source is a woman in her thirties or forties who had recovered from COVID-19. Sample: peripheral blood. The rearrangement joins TRBV5-1 to TRBJ2-7, with 10 positions matching TRBD2. For the CDR3, the DNA is TGCGCCAGCAGCCCACTAGCGGGACTCGAGCAGTACTTC. Translation gives CASSPLAGLEQYF.